Below, 21 T cell receptor beta chains from the same sample are listed, as sequenced in a study of T-cell reconstitution after alpha-beta-depleted transplantation in children. TCRbeta library construction was performed incorporating unique molecular identifiers. TCRdb recomputed calls from the PCR reads with MiXCR, one row per CDR3 protein. The repertoire includes 440,000 or so distinct CDR3 sequences, roughly 11% of them detected once, and nearly 5.5% sits in the top ten. This material consisted of PBMCs from the stem cell graft donor, taken from the stem cell graft. The receptors shown here come from a human donor who donated a stem cell graft to a child with acute myeloid leukemia.

This clonotype was picked up a small number of times. This chain joins TRBV7-2 and TRBJ1-3; D is unresolved. V dropped 2 bases and J dropped 4 bases, with 15 bases sitting between them. The CDR3 has 16 residues. Germline V gene sequence: CDR1 SGHTA, CDR2 FQGNSA. The CDR3 nucleotides read TGTGCCAGCAGCTTAAAAGGCGCAGGCCGAGGAAACACCATATATTTT. It yields the protein CASSLKGAGRGNTIYF.

This clonotype came up a few times. The chain is built from TRBV6-5 and TRBJ2-4; D remains unclear. The germline V gene has CDR1 MNHEY and CDR2 SVGAGI. CDR3 length: 14 residues. Trimming stripped 0 bases from V and 9 bases from J, with 12 bases between. The CDR3 spells CASSYSSDRPIQYF. CDR3 DNA: TGTGCCAGCAGTTACTCGTCGGACCGACCCATTCAGTACTTC.

J is TRBJ2-1 and V is TRBV5-5, with TRBD1 identical over 9 bases. The germline V gene encodes CDR1 SGHKS and CDR2 YYEKEE (reference sequence). There are 13 residues in the CDR3. Unmatched junction bases numbered 6, after V lost 2 bases and J lost 12 bases. The CDR3 nucleotides read TGTGCCAGCAGCTTAGGGACAGGGAGGTCGCAGTTCTTC. This encodes CASSLGTGRSQFF.

The gene calls are TRBV12-3 or TRBV12-4 and TRBJ1-1, with D unresolved. Trimming stripped 1 base from V and 4 bases from J, with 7 bases between. This CDR3 has 13 residues. In DNA form, the CDR3 reads TGTGCCAGCAGTTTAGGGCGGCCCACTGAAGCTTTCTTT. Its translation: CASSLGRPTEAFF.

The chain has TRBV5-1 and TRBJ1-5; D unresolved. Germline assignment: CDR1 SGHRS and CDR2 YFSETQ. CDR3 length equals 14 residues. Trimming took off 0 bases at V and 5 bases at J, with 9 bases between the two ends. CDR3 sequence reads: CASSLAPGDQPQHF. CDR3 nucleotide sequence: TGCGCCAGCAGCTTGGCACCAGGTGATCAGCCCCAGCATTTT.

This sequence joins TRBV4-2 and TRBJ2-3; 9 positions agree with TRBD1. The CDR3 covers 14 residues. From germline, CDR1 is LGHNA and CDR2 YNFKEQ. V was clipped by 4 bases and J by 4 bases; unmatched bases: 3. The CDR3 DNA is TGTGCCAGCAGCCGTACAGGGGGCTCAGATACGCAGTATTTT. This sequence encodes CASSRTGGSDTQYF.

The chain is built from TRBV20-1 and TRBJ1-2; D is ambiguous. Germline assignment: CDR1 DFQATT and CDR2 SNEGSKA (reference sequence). The CDR3 has 14 residues. Trimming shortened V by 2 bases and J by 2 bases, and 12 bases separated the two germline ends. The CDR3 loop reads CSARIARLNYGYTF. Here the CDR3 DNA reads TGCAGTGCTAGAATCGCCCGTCTAAACTATGGCTACACCTTC.

A few counts support this clonotype. The chain uses TRBV20-1 and TRBJ1-2; no reliable D call. The CDR3 runs 15 residues. V was clipped by 0 bases and J by 6 bases, with 17 bases between them. Germline CDR1 and CDR2: DFQATT and SNEGSKA (reference sequence). The CDR3 is CSARDSQAPADGYTF. CDR3 coding DNA: TGCAGTGCTAGAGATTCGCAGGCCCCCGCGGATGGCTACACCTTC.

There are a few counts of this clonotype. This chain joins TRBV15 and TRBJ2-1; the D call may be TRBD1 or TRBD2 (5 bases each). In germline, CDR1 is LNHNV, CDR2 YYDKDF (reference sequence). The CDR3 spans 11 residues. V lost 9 bases and J lost 2, with 5 bases in between. The CDR3: CATGAYNEQFF. As DNA, the CDR3 is TGTGCCACGGGGGCCTACAATGAGCAGTTCTTC.

This clonotype was seen a few times. V is TRBV11-1 and J is TRBJ2-1; 7 nucleotides match TRBD2. The CDR3 consists of 16 residues. After removal of 5 bases from V and 4 bases from J, the junction contained 11 bases not matched to a gene. CDR1 and CDR2 from the germline V gene are SGHAT and FQDESV (reference sequence). CDR3 in amino acids: CASSVRGRELYNEQFF. As DNA, the CDR3 is TGTGCCAGCAGCGTCCGTGGGCGGGAGCTATACAATGAGCAGTTCTTC.

This clonotype showed up many times. CDR3 residues: CASSPGQGLYGYTF. CDR3 nucleotide sequence: TGTGCCAGCTCACCGGGACAGGGACTGTATGGCTACACCTTC. This sequence joins TRBV18 and TRBJ1-2, with 9 bases matching TRBD1. CDR3 length: 14 residues. Unmatched junction bases numbered 4, after V lost 3 bases and J lost 5 bases. Germline loops: CDR1 KGHSH, CDR2 LQKENI.

This clonotype was counted ten times or more. The J gene is TRBJ2-3, the V gene TRBV10-3; D ambiguous. The V end was cut by 7 bases, the J end by 2 bases, with 7 bases between. Germline loops: CDR1 ENHRY, CDR2 SYGVKD. The CDR3 length is 12 residues. CDR3 amino acids: CAITDNTDTQYF. CDR3 nucleotide sequence: TGTGCCATCACAGACAACACAGATACGCAGTATTTT.

Details on this clonotype: One end of the junction varies from germline; a read error may be responsible. The chain couples TRBV5-6 to TRBJ2-5, with 10 bases that match TRBD2. The germline gives CDR1 SGHDT, CDR2 YYEEEE. The CDR3 spans 13 residues. CDR3 nucleotide sequence: TGTGCCAGCAGCTTGGGAACTAGCGGGGACTCGAACTTC. Residues: CASSLGTSGDSNF. The full variable domain, with the rest looked up from reference TRBV5-6 and TRBJ2-5, is DAGVTQSPTHLIKTRGQQVTLRCSPKSGHDTVSWYQQALGQGPQFIFQYYEEEERQRGNFPDRFSGHQFPNYSSELNVNALLLGDSALYLCASSLGTSGDSNFGPGTRLLVL.

The chain is built from TRBV7-2 and TRBJ2-2, with 7 bases that match TRBD1. Germline V CDR1 and CDR2: SGHTA, FQGNSA. This CDR3 has 15 residues. V lost 6 bases and J lost 1; bases outside the gene matches: 5. CDR3 nucleotide sequence: TGTGCCAGCAGGGGCCGGACAGGGAACACCGGGGAGCTGTTTTTT. It codes for CASRGRTGNTGELFF.

This chain links TRBV11-2 with TRBJ1-2; 7 bases map to TRBD1. The V gene end was trimmed by 5 bases and the J gene end by 4 bases; junction bases not matched to a gene: 7. CDR1 is SGHAT and CDR2 is FQNNGV in the germline V gene. The CDR3 has 14 residues. Here the CDR3 reads CASSTSDRAYGYTF. The CDR3 DNA reads as TGTGCCAGCAGCACCTCTGACAGGGCCTATGGCTACACCTTC. Supplemented by reference TRBV11-2 and TRBJ1-2, the full variable domain reads EAGVAQSPRYKIIEKRQSVAFWCNPISGHATLYWYQQILGQGPKLLIQFQNNGVVDDSQLPKDRFSAERLKGVDSTLKIQPAKLEDSAVYLCASSTSDRAYGYTFGSGTRLTVV.

This clonotype has more than one count but fewer than ten. V is TRBV20-1 and J is TRBJ2-7, with 9 bases fitting TRBD2. After removal of 5 bases from V and 3 bases from J, the junction contained 5 bases not matched to a gene. CDR3 length: 13 residues. Germline lookup yields CDR1 DFQATT and CDR2 SNEGSKA (reference sequence). The CDR3 sequence: CSAPLTSGYEQYF. The CDR3 nucleotides are TGCAGTGCTCCGTTGACTAGCGGCTACGAGCAGTACTTC.

This clonotype was recorded at least ten times. V gene TRBV12-3 or TRBV12-4 combines with J gene TRBJ2-1, with D uncertain. The CDR3 has 12 residues. The V end was cut by 3 bases, the J end by 10 bases, with 10 bases between. The CDR3 is CASSLGSREQFF. As DNA, the CDR3 is TGTGCCAGCAGTTTGGGTTCCCGGGAGCAGTTCTTC.

This clonotype was recorded at least ten times. The genes are TRBV4-1 and TRBJ1-2; D gene unclear. The CDR3 consists of 14 residues. Germline CDR1 is MGHRA and CDR2 is YSYEKL. Trimming left V 0 bases short and J 6 bases short, with 11 bases between. This CDR3 is CASSQDVASNGYTF. The CDR3 bases are TGCGCCAGCAGCCAAGATGTAGCAAGTAATGGCTACACCTTC.

This clonotype was seen more than once but under ten times. The rearrangement links TRBV12-5 to TRBJ1-5; 9 nucleotides match TRBD1. The CDR3 extends over 16 amino acids. Germline V gene lookup returns CDR1 LGHNT and CDR2 FRNRAP. V dropped 7 bases and J dropped 4; count of bases not matched to a gene: 11. The CDR3 coding sequence is TGTGCTAGTGCCATCGCCGGGACAGGGAAAAATCAGCCCCAGCATTTT. Its protein product is CASAIAGTGKNQPQHF.

This sequence joins TRBV6-1 and TRBJ1-2; D might be TRBD1 (5 bases). This CDR3 spans 13 amino acids. V was shortened by 8 bases and J by 0 bases, with 10 bases between the two germline ends. Germline assignment: CDR1 MNHNS and CDR2 SASEGT. This CDR3 reads CASLGGPNYGYTF. CDR3 nucleotide sequence: TGTGCCAGCTTGGGGGGACCTAACTATGGCTACACCTTC.

This clonotype was observed at least ten times. The V gene is TRBV9, the J gene TRBJ2-1; 14 bases agree with TRBD2. The CDR3 totals 20 residues. V dropped 0 bases and J dropped 2; count of bases not matched to a gene: 10. Germline assignment: CDR1 SGDLS and CDR2 YYNGEE. CDR3 sequence: CASSVGPGTTSGGAYNEQFF. DNA of the CDR3: TGTGCCAGCAGCGTAGGTCCAGGGACGACTAGCGGGGGGGCCTACAATGAGCAGTTCTTC.